A single sample gave rise to the 25 T cell receptor beta chains below, sequenced in a study of OX40 agonist ivuxolimab in advanced cancers. This table comes from immunoSEQ multiplex PCR, and its TCRdb copy is limited to in-frame clones, with some not included. The sample yields under 90,000 clones, around 85% seen once. The material sequenced was CD4+ or CD8+ T cells sorted from blood, taken in a trial of the OX40 agonist ivuxolimab. These receptors all stem from an adult with an advanced solid tumor such as melanoma, head and neck, liver or kidney cancer.

The rearrangement uses TRBV28 and TRBJ1-4, with D unresolved. This CDR3 contains 15 residues. Germline values: CDR1 MDHEN, CDR2 SYDVKM. V was cut by 6 bases and J by 8 bases, with 19 bases left in between. This chain's CDR3 is CASRMRPPEGEKLFF. For the CDR3, the DNA is TGTGCCAGCAGGATGAGGCCTCCAGAAGGAGAAAAACTGTTTTTT.

The genes are TRBV28 and TRBJ2-1; D is possibly TRBD1 (6 bases). Germline assignment: CDR1 MDHEN and CDR2 SYDVKM. V was pared by 6 bases and J by 10 bases, with 13 bases between. The CDR3 has 12 amino acids. DNA for the CDR3: TGTGCCAGCAGGACCACAGGGAAGGAGCAGTTCTTC. It yields the protein CASRTTGKEQFF.

The chain recombines TRBV19 with TRBJ2-7; D not resolved. Germline V gene sequence: CDR1 LNHDA, CDR2 SQIVND (reference sequence). CDR3 size: 15 residues. V lost 5 bases, J lost 0 bases, and 14 bases lay in between. CDR3 in amino acids: CASSFDSSYSYEQYF. CDR3 in DNA: TGTGCCAGTAGTTTCGACTCTTCCTACTCCTACGAGCAGTACTTC.

The chain combines TRBV28 with TRBJ1-1, with D uncertain. CDR1 is MDHEN, CDR2 SYDVKM, per germline. The V end was cut by 2 bases, the J end by 4 bases, with 5 bases between. The CDR3 length is 12 residues. The CDR3 DNA follows: TGTGCCAGCAGTTTACAGGTCACTGAAGCTTTCTTT. Translated, it gives CASSLQVTEAFF. The full variable domain, in which reference TRBV28 and TRBJ1-1 provide the parts outside the CDR3, is DVKVTQSSRYLVKRTGEKVFLECVQDMDHENMFWYRQDPGLGLRLIYFSYDVKMKEKGDIPEGYSVSREKKERFSLILESASTNQTSMYLCASSLQVTEAFFGQGTRLTVV.

The chain couples TRBV29-1 to TRBJ2-1; TRBD1 aligns across 10 bases. The V gene end was trimmed by 6 bases and the J gene end by 6 bases; junction bases not matched to a gene: 8. The V gene's germline CDR1 is SQVTM and CDR2 ANQGSEA. The CDR3 loop spans 14 amino acids. The CDR3 region has the DNA TGCAGCGTCTGGGGACAGGGGAACTCCAATGAGCAGTTCTTC. Translation gives CSVWGQGNSNEQFF.

V and J are TRBV27 and TRBJ1-5, with D unclear. The CDR3 totals 12 residues. The V and J ends lost 5 bases and 2 bases respectively, with 4 bases between them. CDR1 is MNHEY, CDR2 SMNVEV, per germline (reference sequence). The CDR3 nucleotides read TGTGCCAGCAGTCCCCGCAATCAGCCCCAGCATTTT. It codes for CASSPRNQPQHF.

This chain links TRBV20-1 with TRBJ2-7; D tentatively reads TRBD1 or TRBD2 (5 bases each). Germline loops: CDR1 DFQATT, CDR2 SNEGSKA (reference sequence). The CDR3 is 11 amino acids. Trimming took 5 bases from V and 6 from J, leaving 11 bases between them. The CDR3 DNA reads as TGCAGTGCTCAGCAGGGACGCGAGCAGTACTTC. Translation: CSAQQGREQYF.

The V gene is TRBV6-6, the J gene TRBJ2-2, with D perhaps being TRBD1 or TRBD2 (5 bases each). Germline loops: CDR1 MNHNY, CDR2 SVGAGI (reference sequence). The CDR3 sequence is 14 residues long. With 2 bases removed from V and 1 base from J, the gap between germline ends came to 5 bases. In nucleotides, the CDR3 is TGTGCCAGCAGTTACGGGGGGAACACCGGGGAGCTGTTTTTT. Encoded protein: CASSYGGNTGELFF.

The chain combines TRBV11-2 with TRBJ2-7, with 8 nucleotides matching TRBD2. This CDR3 spans 15 amino acids. Trimming cost V 5 bases and J 2 bases; bases outside gene matches: 8. In germline, CDR1 is SGHAT, CDR2 FQNNGV. The CDR3 DNA reads TGTGCCAGCAGCCCCGTTAGCGGGGCAGCCTACGAGCAGTACTTC. Residues: CASSPVSGAAYEQYF.

The chain uses TRBV19 and TRBJ1-1; 8 nucleotides match TRBD1. V lost 7 bases and J lost 4; bases outside the gene matches: 17. The length of the CDR3 is 17 residues. The V gene's germline CDR1 is LNHDA and CDR2 SQIVND (reference sequence). The CDR3 DNA reads as TGTGCCAGTACCTCAGGGAATTCAGGGGGCATGGGCACTGAAGCTTTCTTT. Translation gives CASTSGNSGGMGTEAFF.

This clone was found a few times. The chain links TRBV19 to TRBJ1-1; D remains unclear. This CDR3 region has 13 residues. Germline values: CDR1 LNHDA, CDR2 SQIVND (reference sequence). V lost 5 bases and J 7 bases, leaving 14 bases between the germline ends. CDR3 DNA: TGTGCCAGTAGTGAAACACGGGGAGGTGAAGCTTTCTTT. Translated: CASSETRGGEAFF.

The sample holds many counts of this clone. V and J are TRBV19 and TRBJ2-7; 13 nucleotides match TRBD2. Germline CDR1 is LNHDA and CDR2 is SQIVND (reference sequence). Trimming cost V 1 base and J 0 bases; bases outside gene matches: 6. The CDR3 spans 18 residues. The CDR3 nucleotides are TGTGCCAGTAGTATAGGGTCCCGGACTAGCGGGAGCTCCTACGAGCAGTACTTC. Protein sequence: CASSIGSRTSGSSYEQYF. The full variable domain, its missing parts supplied by reference TRBV19 and TRBJ2-7, is DGGITQSPKYLFRKEGQNVTLSCEQNLNHDAMYWYRQDPGQGLRLIYYSQIVNDFQKGDIAEGYSVSREKKESFPLTVTSAQKNPTAFYLCASSIGSRTSGSSYEQYFGPGTRLTVT.

The chain combines TRBV28 with TRBJ1-2; D remains ambiguous. Trimming stripped 6 bases from V and 2 bases from J, with 16 bases between. Germline V gene lookup returns CDR1 MDHEN and CDR2 SYDVKM. The CDR3 runs to 15 residues. The CDR3 reads CASSAPRASNYGYTF. CDR3 nucleotides: TGTGCCAGCAGCGCGCCCCGAGCCTCGAACTATGGCTACACCTTC.

The chain joins TRBV19 to TRBJ1-5, with D perhaps TRBD1 (6 bases). Germline values: CDR1 LNHDA, CDR2 SQIVND (reference sequence). There are 14 residues in the CDR3. Trimming took off 10 bases at V and 7 bases at J, with 20 bases between the two ends. CDR3 sequence reads: CATHRAGDHQPQHF. CDR3 DNA: TGTGCCACCCATCGGGCAGGGGATCACCAGCCCCAGCATTTT. The full variable domain, its missing parts supplied by reference TRBV19 and TRBJ1-5, is DGGITQSPKYLFRKEGQNVTLSCEQNLNHDAMYWYRQDPGQGLRLIYYSQIVNDFQKGDIAEGYSVSREKKESFPLTVTSAQKNPTAFYLCATHRAGDHQPQHFGDGTRLSIL.

This sequence joins TRBV2 and TRBJ1-5, with 7 nucleotides matching TRBD1. Germline V gene data show CDR1 as SNHLY and CDR2 as FYNNEI. The CDR3 is made up of 17 amino acids. V shed 2 bases and J 0 bases; nucleotides not matched to a gene: 7. This CDR3 is CASSERDSLYSNQPQHF. CDR3 sequence (DNA): TGTGCCAGCAGTGAAAGGGACAGCCTTTATAGCAATCAGCCCCAGCATTTT.

This clone has only a few counts. The chain carries TRBV19 and TRBJ2-3; no reliable D call. This CDR3 has 13 amino acids. CDR1 is LNHDA, CDR2 SQIVND, per germline (reference sequence). Trimming took off 5 bases at V and 2 bases at J, with 8 bases between the two ends. CDR3 in amino acids: CASSYTYTDTQYF. The CDR3 coding sequence is TGTGCCAGTAGTTACACTTACACAGATACGCAGTATTTT. The whole variable domain, filled in from reference TRBV19 and TRBJ2-3, reads DGGITQSPKYLFRKEGQNVTLSCEQNLNHDAMYWYRQDPGQGLRLIYYSQIVNDFQKGDIAEGYSVSREKKESFPLTVTSAQKNPTAFYLCASSYTYTDTQYFGPGTRLTVL.

This chain uses TRBV29-1 with TRBJ2-2; D is tentatively TRBD1 or TRBD2 (5 bases each). The CDR3 consists of 14 residues. Germline assignment: CDR1 SQVTM and CDR2 ANQGSEA. V was pared by 7 bases and J by 4 bases, with 16 bases between. In nucleotides, the CDR3 is TGCAGCGGGGGGTGGTCCCACGGCACCGGGGAGCTGTTTTTT. This codes for CSGGWSHGTGELFF.

The chain links TRBV30 to TRBJ2-1; D call uncertain. Germline V gene data show CDR1 as GTSNPN and CDR2 as SVGIG (reference sequence). This CDR3 is 13 amino acids long. The V gene lost 2 bases and the J gene lost 5 bases, with 10 bases spanning the gap. The CDR3 loop is CAWSWSAHNEQFF. CDR3 DNA: TGTGCCTGGAGTTGGTCAGCCCACAATGAGCAGTTCTTC.

The CDR3 spells CASSARRGTGGQRETQYF. The CDR3 nucleotides read TGTGCCAGCAGCGCCCGGAGGGGGACAGGAGGCCAACGGGAGACCCAGTACTTC. The chain uses TRBV9 and TRBJ2-5, with TRBD1 matching over 8 bases. Per the germline V gene, CDR1 is SGDLS and CDR2 is YYNGEE. There are 18 residues in the CDR3. J lost 5 bases, V lost 3 bases, and 18 bases had no gene match.

This sequence joins TRBV25-1 and TRBJ1-6; a weak D match, TRBD1 (5 bases). The CDR3 length is 14 residues. Trimming removed 7 bases at V and 5 bases at J, with 12 bases between. The germline V gene has CDR1 MGHDK and CDR2 SYGVNS. The DNA for the CDR3 is TGTGCCAGCACTACAGGATCTCATAATTCACCCCTCCACTTT. Amino acid sequence: CASTTGSHNSPLHF. Full variable domain (remainder filled in from reference TRBV25-1 and TRBJ1-6): EADIYQTPRYLVIGTGKKITLECSQTMGHDKMYWYQQDPGMELHLIHYSYGVNSTEKGDLSSESTVSRIRTEHFPLTLESARPSHTSQYLCASTTGSHNSPLHFGNGTRLTVT.

This clone showed up just once. V and J are TRBV7-2 and TRBJ1-2, with D unclear. The V and J ends lost 10 bases and 8 bases respectively, with 14 bases between them. Germline V lookup: CDR1 SGHTA, CDR2 FQGNSA. This CDR3 is built from 11 residues. The CDR3 here is CATPQWRGYTF. In DNA, the CDR3 is TGTGCCACCCCGCAGTGGAGAGGCTACACCTTC.

This sequence joins TRBV5-5 and TRBJ1-2; D remains ambiguous. V dropped 1 base and J dropped 5 bases, with 18 bases sitting between them. CDR3 size: 16 residues. Germline CDR1 SGHKS, CDR2 YYEKEE (reference sequence). This CDR3 reads CASSLLGRSVEYGYTF. In nucleotides, the CDR3 is TGTGCCAGCAGCTTGCTGGGAAGGTCGGTCGAATATGGCTACACCTTC.

This chain joins TRBV5-6 and TRBJ1-2, with D uncertain. Trimming took 3 bases from V and 7 from J, leaving 13 bases between them. The CDR3 is 13 residues long. Germline CDR1 reads SGHDT; CDR2 reads YYEEEE. The CDR3 nucleotides are TGTGCCAGCAGCTCTGGACCCTCGGGTGGCTACACCTTC. Translating it yields CASSSGPSGGYTF.

V gene TRBV9 combines with J gene TRBJ2-1, with TRBD2 matching over 11 bases. CDR1 is SGDLS and CDR2 is YYNGEE in the germline V gene. With V trimmed by 0 bases and J by 7 bases, 9 bases remained unmatched. The CDR3 is 17 amino acids. This chain's CDR3 is CASSVETRLAGSNEQFF. In DNA, the CDR3 is TGTGCCAGCAGCGTAGAAACGCGACTAGCGGGATCTAATGAGCAGTTCTTC.

CDR3 sequence (DNA): TGTGCCAGCACTCGGGGATTGGGTAATTCACCCCTCCACTTT. It translates to CASTRGLGNSPLHF. The V gene is TRBV28, the J gene TRBJ1-6; D is undetermined. The CDR3 is 14 residues long. Trimming pared 7 bases from V and 6 bases from J, leaving 13 bases between. CDR1 is MDHEN, CDR2 SYDVKM, per germline.